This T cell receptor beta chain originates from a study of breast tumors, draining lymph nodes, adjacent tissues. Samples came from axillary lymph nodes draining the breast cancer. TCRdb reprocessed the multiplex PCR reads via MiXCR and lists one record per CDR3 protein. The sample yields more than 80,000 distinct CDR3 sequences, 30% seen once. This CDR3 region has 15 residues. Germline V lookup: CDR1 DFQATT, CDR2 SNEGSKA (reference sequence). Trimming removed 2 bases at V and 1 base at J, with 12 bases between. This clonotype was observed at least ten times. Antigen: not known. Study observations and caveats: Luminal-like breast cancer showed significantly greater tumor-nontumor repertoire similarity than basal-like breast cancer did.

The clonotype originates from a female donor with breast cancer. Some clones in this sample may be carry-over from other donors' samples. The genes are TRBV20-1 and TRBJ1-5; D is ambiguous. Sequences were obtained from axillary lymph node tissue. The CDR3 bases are TGCAGTGCTAGACCTGTCGGCCAAAGCAATCAGCCCCAGCATTTT. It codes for CSARPVGQSNQPQHF.